A selection of T cell receptor beta chains follows, all from one sample in a study of blood T cell repertoires in COVID-19. Measured with immunoSEQ multiplex PCR; TCRdb has only the in-frame clones, and not every one. The sample includes hundreds of thousands of clones, roughly 90% seen only once; the top ten take roughly 2%. The specimen was peripheral blood. All receptors come from a woman in her thirties or forties who had recovered from COVID-19. CDR3s include the opening cysteine and the closing phenylalanine or tryptophan. The D gene is left open where the match is weak. Only part of the rows carry a size: once, few, many, or a class if the clone is expanded.

V	J	D	size	CDR3	DNA
TRBV7-9	TRBJ2-5	NA	NA	CASSFRFIETQYF	TGTGCCAGCAGCTTTAGATTTATAGAGACCCAGTACTTC
TRBV10-3	TRBJ2-7	NA	few	CAIRNTGTPPYEQYF	TGTGCCATCAGAAACACCGGGACACCTCCCTACGAGCAGTACTTC
TRBV27	TRBJ2-3	NA	once	CASSLKLLRAGGTDTQYF	TGTGCCAGCAGTTTAAAATTATTAAGGGCAGGGGGCACAGATACGCAGTATTTT
TRBV4-1	TRBJ1-6	TRBD1	NA	CASGRGANSPLHF	TGCGCCAGCGGCAGGGGGGCTAATTCACCCCTCCACTTT
TRBV4-1	TRBJ2-2	NA	NA	CASSQGGRTGLIGDTGELFF	TGCGCCAGCAGCCAGGGGGGCAGGACAGGATTGATTGGGGACACCGGGGAGCTGTTTTTT
TRBV11-2	TRBJ2-3	TRBD2	NA	CASSLNAGVSDTQYF	TGTGCCAGCAGCTTAAACGCGGGGGTTTCAGATACGCAGTATTTT
TRBV4-2	TRBJ2-7	NA	NA	CASSPYHAAASVYEQYF	TGTGCCAGCAGCCCTTACCACGCGGCGGCTAGCGTCTACGAGCAGTACTTC
TRBV10-3	TRBJ2-3	NA	NA	CAISSRTGGGTDTQYF	TGTGCCATCAGTTCACGAACGGGTGGAGGCACAGATACGCAGTATTTT
TRBV7-9	TRBJ2-7	NA	NA	CASSLALKARVRF	TGTGCCAGCAGCTTAGCCCTTAAGGCCAGGGTTCGCTTC
TRBV30	TRBJ2-6	NA	NA	CAWSVFTGSNRSGANVLTF	TGTGCCTGGAGTGTATTCACGGGTTCTAACCGCTCTGGGGCCAACGTCCTGACTTTC
TRBV6-2/TRBV6-3	TRBJ2-7	TRBD1	NA	CASSYETGNYEQYF	TGTGCCAGCAGTTACGAGACAGGGAACTACGAGCAGTACTTC
TRBV7-2	TRBJ1-5	TRBD1	NA	CASSLGTGFQHF	TGTGCCAGCAGCTTGGGGACAGGGTTCCAGCATTTT
TRBV6-5	TRBJ2-3	NA	NA	CASLWASGTDTQYF	TGTGCCAGCCTTTGGGCTAGCGGCACAGATACGCAGTATTTT
TRBV7-3	TRBJ1-5	NA	NA	CASSLGAQPQHF	TGTGCCAGCAGCTTAGGGGCTCAGCCCCAGCATTTT
TRBV11-3	TRBJ2-7	NA	once	CASSQRTGLEQYF	TGTGCCAGCAGCCAGAGAACAGGGCTCGAGCAGTACTTC
TRBV5-1	TRBJ1-1	NA	NA	CASSLGSQGPWNTEAFF	TGCGCCAGCAGCTTGGGGTCGCAGGGCCCATGGAACACTGAAGCTTTCTTT
TRBV15	TRBJ2-7	TRBD1	NA	CATSRDWSGGYEQYF	TGTGCCACCAGCAGAGATTGGTCAGGGGGCTACGAGCAGTACTTC
TRBV6-5	TRBJ1-6	NA	NA	CASSYAGWQGGSPLHF	TGTGCCAGCAGTTACGCCGGATGGCAGGGCGGTTCACCCCTCCACTTT
TRBV5-6	TRBJ2-2	TRBD2	many	CASSEGLVGGELFF	TGTGCCAGCAGCGAGGGACTAGTAGGCGGGGAGCTGTTTTTT
TRBV14	TRBJ2-5	NA	NA	CASSQHSGGLVETQYF	TGTGCCAGCAGCCAACATTCCGGGGGGCTAGTGGAGACCCAGTACTTC
TRBV18	TRBJ2-7	NA	NA	CASSIPGRYEQYF	TGTGCCAGCTCAATTCCAGGGAGGTACGAGCAGTACTTC
TRBV7-8	TRBJ2-1	TRBD2	NA	CASSLTLGTKLDEQFF	TGTGCCAGCAGCCTGACCTTAGGGACTAAGTTGGATGAGCAGTTCTTC
TRBV5-1	TRBJ2-3	TRBD1	NA	CASSRGQGDTDTQYF	TGCGCCAGCAGCAGGGGACAGGGAGACACAGATACGCAGTATTTT
TRBV6-5	TRBJ1-2	NA	NA	CASSNQGGYGYTF	TGTGCCAGCAGTAACCAGGGTGGCTATGGCTACACCTTC
TRBV9	TRBJ1-6	TRBD1	NA	CASSQRTGDSPLHF	TGTGCCAGCAGCCAGCGGACAGGGGATTCACCCCTCCACTTT
TRBV28	TRBJ1-3	TRBD1	NA	CASSLSGQVSGNTIYF	TGTGCCAGCAGTTTATCGGGACAGGTCTCTGGAAACACCATATATTTT
TRBV4-1	TRBJ2-5	TRBD1	NA	CASSLQGQAQETQYF	TGCGCCAGCAGCCTCCAAGGACAGGCCCAAGAGACCCAGTACTTC
TRBV24-1	TRBJ1-2	NA	NA	CATSSGDYGYTF	TGTGCCACCAGTTCGGGGGACTATGGCTACACCTTC
TRBV7-8	TRBJ2-1	TRBD2	NA	CASSLGAGGSYNEQFF	TGTGCCAGCAGCTTAGGAGCGGGAGGGAGTTACAATGAGCAGTTCTTC
TRBV3-1/TRBV3-2	TRBJ1-2	NA	NA	CATIGGGYTF	TGTGCCACCATCGGGGGAGGCTACACCTTC
TRBV5-6	TRBJ1-4	NA	NA	CASSLSDRSTNEKLFF	TGTGCCAGCAGCTTGAGCGACAGATCAACTAATGAAAAACTGTTTTTT
TRBV18	TRBJ2-5	NA	NA	CASSPTGQKETQYF	TGTGCCAGCTCACCTACCGGACAGAAAGAGACCCAGTACTTC
TRBV5-4	TRBJ2-3	NA	NA	CASSLAVQGKDTQYF	TGTGCCAGCAGCTTGGCAGTGCAGGGAAAAGATACGCAGTATTTT
TRBV19	TRBJ2-1	TRBD2	NA	CASSSGGFYSYNEQFF	TGTGCCAGCTCGAGCGGGGGGTTCTACTCCTACAATGAGCAGTTCTTC
TRBV7-9	TRBJ2-1	TRBD2	NA	CASSVRTSGKNNEQFF	TGTGCCAGCAGCGTTCGGACTAGCGGAAAAAACAATGAGCAGTTCTTC
TRBV14	TRBJ2-1	TRBD2	NA	CASTLGPSGSGPTYNEQFF	TGTGCCAGCACCCTCGGGCCTAGCGGGAGTGGCCCCACCTACAATGAGCAGTTCTTC
TRBV29-1	TRBJ2-1	TRBD2	NA	CSVEVTLAGGFQFF	TGCAGCGTTGAAGTCACACTAGCGGGAGGGTTCCAGTTCTTC
TRBV19	TRBJ1-1	NA	few	CASKLQWTGTEAFF	TGTGCCAGTAAGTTACAGTGGACGGGGACTGAAGCTTTCTTT
TRBV10-3	TRBJ2-7	NA	NA	CAITGQRNYEQYF	TGTGCCATCACCGGACAGCGGAACTACGAGCAGTACTTC
TRBV6-2/TRBV6-3	TRBJ2-7	TRBD2	NA	CASSFGTSGIYEQYF	TGTGCCAGCAGTTTCGGGACTAGCGGGATCTACGAGCAGTACTTC
TRBV28	TRBJ2-2	NA	once	CASSLLSGVNTGELFF	TGTGCCAGCAGTTTACTTTCCGGGGTGAACACCGGGGAGCTGTTTTTT
TRBV24-1	TRBJ2-2	TRBD1	NA	CATRSLGTGGRTGELFF	TGTGCCACCAGATCTCTGGGGACAGGGGGCCGAACCGGGGAGCTGTTTTTT
TRBV19	TRBJ2-5	NA	NA	CASSDPVRRRETQYF	TGTGCCAGTAGTGACCCAGTGCGGCGTAGGGAGACCCAGTACTTC
TRBV6-4	TRBJ1-5	NA	NA	CASSDFTWRVYSNQPQHF	TGTGCCAGCAGTGACTTCACGTGGAGGGTGTATAGCAATCAGCCCCAGCATTTT
TRBV7-7	TRBJ2-3	NA	NA	CASSPQRDFPSPDTQYF	TGTGCTAGCAGCCCCCAGAGAGACTTCCCGTCACCAGATACGCAGTATTTT
TRBV5-4	TRBJ2-3	NA	NA	CASSLPVTDTQYF	TGTGCCAGCAGCTTGCCAGTCACAGATACGCAGTATTTT
TRBV24-1	TRBJ2-3	TRBD2	NA	CATSQTGTSGRTQYF	TGTGCCACCAGTCAAACCGGGACTAGCGGGAGAACGCAGTATTTT
TRBV19	TRBJ2-4	NA	NA	CASSPRGRGNIQYF	TGTGCCAGTAGCCCGAGGGGGAGGGGTAACATTCAGTACTTC
TRBV6-6	TRBJ1-5	NA	many	CASQDIGQPQHF	TGTGCCAGCCAGGACATCGGACAGCCCCAGCATTTT
TRBV5-4	TRBJ2-1	TRBD2	NA	CASSLELAGYNEQFF	TGTGCCAGCAGCTTGGAACTAGCGGGCTACAATGAGCAGTTCTTC
TRBV7-2	TRBJ1-2	NA	NA	CASSLTLTLNYGYTF	TGTGCCAGCAGCTTAACTCTAACGCTTAACTATGGCTACACCTTC
TRBV7-6	TRBJ1-1	NA	NA	CASSLTPNNRAQNTEAFF	TGTGCCAGCAGCTTAACCCCCAACAACAGGGCCCAGAACACTGAAGCTTTCTTT
TRBV19	TRBJ2-7	TRBD2	NA	CASSIRGRDEQYF	TGTGCCAGTAGTATTCGGGGGAGGGACGAGCAGTACTTC